Following are 10 T cell receptor beta chains from one sample sequenced in a study of post-analysis software for immune sequencing data. No antigens are known for them. Libraries were made from TCR beta cDNA, and they carried unique molecular identifiers. TCRdb re-called the PCR reads through MiXCR, storing one row per CDR3 protein. The sample holds roughly 570,000 distinct CDR3 sequences, 30% to 40% seen once. Study-wide results and limits: Patients showed TRBV5-6, TRBV5-1 and TRBV20-1 among five TRBV segments more frequent than in controls.

Sequenced material: blood. The receptor set was obtained from a girl aged 2 to 17 with multiple sclerosis.

This clonotype appeared a few times. The chain joins TRBV6-5 to TRBJ2-1; a weak D match, TRBD2 (5 bases). V lost 2 bases and J lost 9, with 8 bases in between. Germline loops: CDR1 MNHEY, CDR2 SVGAGI. This CDR3 has 12 amino acids. CDR3 amino acids: CASSYRRGEQFF. Here the CDR3 DNA reads TGTGCCAGCAGTTACCGACGGGGTGAGCAGTTCTTC.

The rearrangement uses TRBV14 and TRBJ2-1; D call uncertain. Trimming cost V 0 bases and J 8 bases, with 2 bases left between them. There are 11 residues in the CDR3. CDR1 and CDR2 (germline): SGHDN, FVKESK. The chain's CDR3 is CASSQDDEQFF. CDR3 bases: TGTGCCAGCAGCCAAGATGATGAGCAGTTCTTC. The whole variable domain, remainder taken from reference TRBV14 and TRBJ2-1, is EAGVTQFPSHSVIEKGQTVTLRCDPISGHDNLYWYRRVMGKEIKFLLHFVKESKQDESGMPNNRFLAERTGGTYSTLKVQPAELEDSGVYFCASSQDDEQFFGPGTRLTVL.

The rearrangement links TRBV7-9 to TRBJ1-5; 9 nucleotides agree with TRBD1. CDR1 SEHNR and CDR2 FQNEAQ come from the germline V gene (reference sequence). The CDR3 has 13 amino acids. Trimming removed 7 bases from V and 7 bases from J; junction bases left unmatched: 5. This CDR3 is CASNRGQNQPQHF. CDR3 coding DNA: TGTGCCAGCAACAGGGGGCAGAACCAGCCCCAGCATTTT.

This chain links TRBV5-5 with TRBJ2-7; 9 bases are shared with TRBD1. J gave up 4 bases and V 7 bases, and 9 bases lay outside the gene matches. The CDR3 loop spans 14 amino acids. CDR1 is SGHKS, CDR2 YYEKEE, per germline (reference sequence). CDR3 sequence: CASAPGQGSYEQYF. DNA for the CDR3: TGTGCCAGCGCCCCGGGACAGGGATCATACGAGCAGTACTTC.

This clonotype was picked up a small number of times. The chain is built from TRBV29-1 and TRBJ2-7; 9 positions agree with TRBD1. The CDR3 loop spans 12 amino acids. V lost 6 bases and J lost 6; bases outside the gene matches: 6. The V gene's germline CDR1 is SQVTM and CDR2 ANQGSEA. The CDR3 DNA sequence: TGCAGCGTGGGGACAGGGCTTGGCGAGCAGTACTTC. Translated, it gives CSVGTGLGEQYF.

The chain joins TRBV14 to TRBJ2-3, with D perhaps TRBD1 or TRBD2 (5 bases each). This CDR3 is built from 13 residues. The V end lost 3 bases, the J end lost 12 bases, and 16 bases lay between the germline ends. In germline, CDR1 is SGHDN, CDR2 FVKESK. The CDR3 nucleotides are TGTGCCAGCAGCCAGTGGGGGACCGGTGTTCAGTATTTT. This translates into CASSQWGTGVQYF.

This clonotype came up a few times. The rearrangement uses TRBV7-9 and TRBJ2-6, with no clear D. Germline V lookup: CDR1 SEHNR, CDR2 FQNEAQ (reference sequence). Trimming pared 3 bases from V and 0 bases from J, leaving 9 bases between. The CDR3 has 16 residues. Here the CDR3 DNA reads TGTGCCAGCAGCTTTCCGATTCCCTCTGGGGCCAACGTCCTGACTTTC. It specifies CASSFPIPSGANVLTF.

There are a few counts of this clonotype. The chain links TRBV12-3 or TRBV12-4 to TRBJ2-1; 8 bases are a match to TRBD1. CDR3 size: 16 residues. V was clipped by 2 bases and J by 8 bases; unmatched bases: 11. The CDR3 DNA is TGTGCCAGCAGTTTAAGTTCGCAGGGGGCCGGGGATGAGCAGTTCTTC. This sequence encodes CASSLSSQGAGDEQFF.

J is TRBJ2-3 and V is TRBV5-1; 8 bases align to TRBD1. V was clipped by 4 bases and J by 3 bases; unmatched bases: 7. CDR3 length equals 15 residues. Germline V lookup: CDR1 SGHRS, CDR2 YFSETQ. Here the CDR3 reads CASSPGQGLTDTQYF. The CDR3 DNA follows: TGCGCCAGCAGCCCAGGACAGGGATTAACAGATACGCAGTATTTT.

This rearrangement joins TRBV6-5 to TRBJ1-4; perhaps TRBD1 as D (5 bases). This CDR3 is built from 12 residues. Germline-derived CDR1 and CDR2 are MNHEY and SVGAGI. V gave up 7 bases and J gave up 7 bases, with 10 bases separating them. Written as DNA, the CDR3 is TGTGCCAGCATGGACAAGGGTGAAAAACTGTTTTTT. Protein product: CASMDKGEKLFF.